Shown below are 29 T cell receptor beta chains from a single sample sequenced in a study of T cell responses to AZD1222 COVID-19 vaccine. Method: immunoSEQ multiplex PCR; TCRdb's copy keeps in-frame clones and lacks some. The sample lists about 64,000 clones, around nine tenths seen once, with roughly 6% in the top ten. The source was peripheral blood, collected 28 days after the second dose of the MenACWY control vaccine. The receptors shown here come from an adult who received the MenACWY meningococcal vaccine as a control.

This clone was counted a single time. CDR3: CASRGASGRTYNEQFF. The CDR3 region has the DNA TGCGCCAGCCGTGGGGCTAGCGGGAGGACCTACAATGAGCAGTTCTTC. The genes are TRBV4-1 and TRBJ2-1, with 11 bases fitting TRBD2. In germline, CDR1 is MGHRA, CDR2 YSYEKL. There are 16 residues in the CDR3. Germline trimming cut 8 bases from V and 2 bases from J; bases unmatched to any gene: 8.

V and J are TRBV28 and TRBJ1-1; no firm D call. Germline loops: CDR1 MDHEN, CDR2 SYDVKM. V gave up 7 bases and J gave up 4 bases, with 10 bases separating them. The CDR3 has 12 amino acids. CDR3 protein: CASTLSGTEAFF. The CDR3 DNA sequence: TGTGCCAGCACTCTTTCGGGCACTGAAGCTTTCTTT.

CDR3 in DNA: TGTGCCAGCTCACCGAACAGGGGTCCGAACACTGAAGCTTTCTTT. Translating it yields CASSPNRGPNTEAFF. The chain is built from TRBV18 and TRBJ1-1; TRBD1 matches at 7 bases. Per the germline V gene, CDR1 is KGHSH and CDR2 is LQKENI. The trim removed 3 bases at V and 1 base at J, leaving 5 bases unmatched. CDR3 length: 15 residues.

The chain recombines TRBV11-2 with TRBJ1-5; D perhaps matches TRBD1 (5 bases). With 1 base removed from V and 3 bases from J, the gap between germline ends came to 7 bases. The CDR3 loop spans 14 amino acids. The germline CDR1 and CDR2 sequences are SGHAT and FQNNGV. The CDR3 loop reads CASSLAGYNQPQHF. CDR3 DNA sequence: TGTGCCAGCAGCTTAGCAGGGTACAATCAGCCCCAGCATTTT.

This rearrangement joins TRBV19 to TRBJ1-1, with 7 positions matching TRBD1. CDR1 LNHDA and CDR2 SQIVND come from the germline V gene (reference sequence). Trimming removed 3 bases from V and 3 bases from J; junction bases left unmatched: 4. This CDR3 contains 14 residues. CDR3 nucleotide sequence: TGTGCCAGTAGTATGGGACAGAGTTACACTGAAGCTTTCTTT. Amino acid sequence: CASSMGQSYTEAFF.

In DNA form, the CDR3 reads TGTGCCAGCAGCTTCACCGGACAGTGGAACACTGAAGCTTTCTTT. Translation gives CASSFTGQWNTEAFF. This chain links TRBV5-4 with TRBJ1-1; maybe TRBD1 (6 bases). The CDR3 extends over 15 amino acids. Trimming pared 2 bases from V and 1 base from J, leaving 12 bases between. Looked up from germline, CDR1 is SGHNT and CDR2 is YYREEE (reference sequence).

For the CDR3, the DNA is TGTGCCAGTAGTATTTGGCCGGGTCTAAGTGAGAACACCGGGGAGCTGTTTTTT. Its translation is CASSIWPGLSENTGELFF. The chain is built from TRBV19 and TRBJ2-2; D uncertain. Trimming left V 3 bases short and J 1 base short, with 18 bases between. This CDR3 spans 18 amino acids. Germline V gene data show CDR1 as LNHDA and CDR2 as SQIVND (reference sequence).

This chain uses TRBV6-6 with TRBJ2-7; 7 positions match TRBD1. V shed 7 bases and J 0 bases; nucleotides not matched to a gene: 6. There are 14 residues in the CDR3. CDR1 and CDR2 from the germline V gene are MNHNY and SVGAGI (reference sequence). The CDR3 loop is CASNRGRSSYEQYF. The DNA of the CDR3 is TGTGCCAGCAACAGGGGAAGGAGCTCCTACGAGCAGTACTTC.

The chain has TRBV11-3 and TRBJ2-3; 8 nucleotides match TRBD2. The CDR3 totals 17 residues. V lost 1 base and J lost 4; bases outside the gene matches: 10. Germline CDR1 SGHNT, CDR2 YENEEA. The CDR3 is CASSLGGWAGGADTQYF. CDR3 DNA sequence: TGTGCCAGCAGCTTAGGAGGATGGGCGGGAGGAGCAGATACGCAGTATTTT.

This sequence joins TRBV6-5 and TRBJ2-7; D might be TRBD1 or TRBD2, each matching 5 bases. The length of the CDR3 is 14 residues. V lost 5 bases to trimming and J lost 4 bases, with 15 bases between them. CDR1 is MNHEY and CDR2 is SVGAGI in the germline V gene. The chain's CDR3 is CASSRRDARYEQYF. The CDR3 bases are TGTGCCAGCAGTCGCCGGGACGCCCGTTACGAGCAGTACTTC.

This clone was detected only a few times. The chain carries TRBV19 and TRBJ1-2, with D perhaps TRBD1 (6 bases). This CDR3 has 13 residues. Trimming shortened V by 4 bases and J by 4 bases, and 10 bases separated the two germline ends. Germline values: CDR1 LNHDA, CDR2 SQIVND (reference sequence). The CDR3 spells CASSSGTPYGYTF. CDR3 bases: TGTGCCAGTAGTAGCGGGACACCCTATGGCTACACCTTC.

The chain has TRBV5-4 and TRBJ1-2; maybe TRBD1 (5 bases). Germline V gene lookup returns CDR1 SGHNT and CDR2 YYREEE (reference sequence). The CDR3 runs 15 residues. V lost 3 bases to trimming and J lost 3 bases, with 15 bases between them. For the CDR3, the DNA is TGTGCCAGCAGCTCTCCGGGATCGGGGGACTATGGCTACACCTTC. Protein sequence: CASSSPGSGDYGYTF. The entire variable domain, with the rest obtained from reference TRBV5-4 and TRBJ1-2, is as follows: ETGVTQSPTHLIKTRGQQVTLRCSSQSGHNTVSWYQQALGQGPQFIFQYYREEENGRGNFPPRFSGLQFPNYSSELNVNALELDDSALYLCASSSPGSGDYGYTFGSGTRLTVV.

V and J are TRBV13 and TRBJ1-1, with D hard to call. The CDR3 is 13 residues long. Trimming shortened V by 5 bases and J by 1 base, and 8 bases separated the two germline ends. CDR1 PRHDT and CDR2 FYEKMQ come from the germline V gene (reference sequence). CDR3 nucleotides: TGTGCCAGCAGCGGGAGTTGGAACACTGAAGCTTTCTTT. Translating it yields CASSGSWNTEAFF.

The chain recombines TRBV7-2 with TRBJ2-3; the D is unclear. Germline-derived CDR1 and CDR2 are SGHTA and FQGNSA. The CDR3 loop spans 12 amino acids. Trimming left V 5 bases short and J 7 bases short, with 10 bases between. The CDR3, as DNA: TGTGCCAGCAGCATTACTTCTTATACGCAGTATTTT. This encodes CASSITSYTQYF.

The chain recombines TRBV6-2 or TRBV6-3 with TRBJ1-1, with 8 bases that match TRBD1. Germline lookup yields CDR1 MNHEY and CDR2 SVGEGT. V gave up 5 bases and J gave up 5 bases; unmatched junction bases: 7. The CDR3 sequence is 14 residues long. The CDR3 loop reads CASSPGGSRTEAFF. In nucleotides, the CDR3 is TGTGCCAGCAGTCCAGGGGGCTCGAGGACTGAAGCTTTCTTT.

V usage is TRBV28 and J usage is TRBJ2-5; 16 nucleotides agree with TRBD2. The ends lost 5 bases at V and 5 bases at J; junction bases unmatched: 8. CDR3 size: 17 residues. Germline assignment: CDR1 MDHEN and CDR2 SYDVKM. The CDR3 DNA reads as TGTGCCAGCAGTAATCCGGGACTAGCGGGAGGGCTGGAGACCCAGTACTTC. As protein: CASSNPGLAGGLETQYF.

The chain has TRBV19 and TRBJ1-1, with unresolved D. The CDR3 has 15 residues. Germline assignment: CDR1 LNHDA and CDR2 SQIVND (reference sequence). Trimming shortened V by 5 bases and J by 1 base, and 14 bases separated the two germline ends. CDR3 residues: CASSGMGPANTEAFF. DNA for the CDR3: TGTGCCAGTAGTGGAATGGGTCCCGCGAACACTGAAGCTTTCTTT. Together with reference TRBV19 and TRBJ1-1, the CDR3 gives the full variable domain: DGGITQSPKYLFRKEGQNVTLSCEQNLNHDAMYWYRQDPGQGLRLIYYSQIVNDFQKGDIAEGYSVSREKKESFPLTVTSAQKNPTAFYLCASSGMGPANTEAFFGQGTRLTVV.

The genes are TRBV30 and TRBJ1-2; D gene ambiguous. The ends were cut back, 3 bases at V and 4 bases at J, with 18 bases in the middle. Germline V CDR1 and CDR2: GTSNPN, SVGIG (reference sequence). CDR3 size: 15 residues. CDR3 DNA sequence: TGTGCCTGGAGCCGTGCTGGATCGGCCGTCTATGGCTACACCTTC. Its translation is CAWSRAGSAVYGYTF.

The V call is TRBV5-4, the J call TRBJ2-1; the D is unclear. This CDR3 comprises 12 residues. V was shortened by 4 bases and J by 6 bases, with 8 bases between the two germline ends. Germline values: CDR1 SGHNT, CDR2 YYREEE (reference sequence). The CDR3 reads CASSPSGNEQFF. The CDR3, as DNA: TGTGCCAGCAGCCCCTCCGGCAATGAGCAGTTCTTC.

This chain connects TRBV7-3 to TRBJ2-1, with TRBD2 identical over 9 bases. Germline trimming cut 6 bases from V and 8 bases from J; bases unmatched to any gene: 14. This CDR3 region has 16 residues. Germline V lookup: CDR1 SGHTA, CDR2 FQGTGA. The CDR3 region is CASSLLPGTSRDEQFF. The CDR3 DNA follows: TGTGCCAGCAGTCTACTCCCCGGGACTAGCAGGGATGAGCAGTTCTTC.

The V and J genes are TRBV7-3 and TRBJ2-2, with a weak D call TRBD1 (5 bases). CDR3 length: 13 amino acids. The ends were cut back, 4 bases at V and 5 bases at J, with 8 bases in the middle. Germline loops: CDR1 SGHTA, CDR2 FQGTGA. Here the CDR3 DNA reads TGTGCCAGCAGCTCCAGGGTTACCGGGGAGCTGTTTTTT. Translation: CASSSRVTGELFF. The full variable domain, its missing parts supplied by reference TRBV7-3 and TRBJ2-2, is GAGVSQTPSNKVTEKGKYVELRCDPISGHTALYWYRQSLGQGPEFLIYFQGTGAADDSGLPNDRFFAVRPEGSVSTLKIQRTERGDSAVYLCASSSRVTGELFFGEGSRLTVL.

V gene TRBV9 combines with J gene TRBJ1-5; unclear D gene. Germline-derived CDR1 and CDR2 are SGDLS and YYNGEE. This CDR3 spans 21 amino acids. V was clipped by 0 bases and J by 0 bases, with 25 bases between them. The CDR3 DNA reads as TGTGCCAGCAGCGTAGGGTGGTTTCGGACGGCCACCCGATATAGCAATCAGCCCCAGCATTTT. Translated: CASSVGWFRTATRYSNQPQHF. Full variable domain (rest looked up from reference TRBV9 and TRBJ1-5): DSGVTQTPKHLITATGQRVTLRCSPRSGDLSVYWYQQSLDQGLQFLIQYYNGEERAKGNILERFSAQQFPDLHSELNLSSLELGDSALYFCASSVGWFRTATRYSNQPQHFGDGTRLSIL.

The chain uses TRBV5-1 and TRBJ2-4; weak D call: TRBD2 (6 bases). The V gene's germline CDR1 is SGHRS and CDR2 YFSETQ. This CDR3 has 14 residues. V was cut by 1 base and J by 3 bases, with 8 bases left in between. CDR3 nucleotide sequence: TGCGCCAGCAGCTTGAGGAGGGGCAAAAACATTCAGTACTTC. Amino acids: CASSLRRGKNIQYF.

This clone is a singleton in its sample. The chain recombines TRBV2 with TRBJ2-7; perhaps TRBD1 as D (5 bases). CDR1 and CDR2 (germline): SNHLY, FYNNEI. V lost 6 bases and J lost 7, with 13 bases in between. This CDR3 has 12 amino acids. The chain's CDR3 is CASRVTASEQYF. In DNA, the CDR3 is TGTGCCAGCAGGGTGACAGCCTCTGAGCAGTACTTC.

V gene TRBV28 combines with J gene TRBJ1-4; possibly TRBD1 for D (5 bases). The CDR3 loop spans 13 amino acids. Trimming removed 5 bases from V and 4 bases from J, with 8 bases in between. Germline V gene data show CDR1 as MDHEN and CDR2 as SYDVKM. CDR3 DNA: TGTGCCAGCAGTCGACAGAGTAATGAAAAACTGTTTTTT. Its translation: CASSRQSNEKLFF.

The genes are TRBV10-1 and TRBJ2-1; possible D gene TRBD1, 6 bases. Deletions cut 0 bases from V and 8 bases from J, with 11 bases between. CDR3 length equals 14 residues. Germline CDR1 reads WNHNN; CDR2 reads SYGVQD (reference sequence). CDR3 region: CASSESGTRDEQFF. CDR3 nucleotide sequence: TGCGCCAGCAGTGAGTCAGGGACAAGGGATGAGCAGTTCTTC.

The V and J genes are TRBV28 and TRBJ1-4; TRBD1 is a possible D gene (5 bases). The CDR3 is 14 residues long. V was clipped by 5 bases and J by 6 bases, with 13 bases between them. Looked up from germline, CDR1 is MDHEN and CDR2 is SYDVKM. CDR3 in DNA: TGTGCCAGCAGTCCCCCCGCGACAGATGAAAAACTGTTTTTT. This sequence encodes CASSPPATDEKLFF.

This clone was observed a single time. The DNA of the CDR3 is TGTGCCAGCAGCGCCGCGACAGGGACTTTTTCAGAGACCCAGTACTTC. It codes for CASSAATGTFSETQYF. The chain uses TRBV11-1 and TRBJ2-5; the D gene is possibly TRBD1 (7 bases). V was pared by 5 bases and J by 4 bases, with 20 bases between. CDR3 length equals 16 residues. CDR1 is SGHAT, CDR2 FQDESV, per germline (reference sequence).

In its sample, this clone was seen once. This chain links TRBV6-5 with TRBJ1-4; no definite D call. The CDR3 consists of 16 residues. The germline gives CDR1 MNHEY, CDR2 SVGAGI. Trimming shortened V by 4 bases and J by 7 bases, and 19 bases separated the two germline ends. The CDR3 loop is CASSFHLRVGGEKLFF. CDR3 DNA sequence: TGTGCCAGCAGTTTCCATCTCAGAGTCGGCGGTGAAAAACTGTTTTTT.